A selection of T cell receptor beta chains follows, all from one sample in a study of shared clonotypes between healthy human individuals. TCRdb keeps only in-frame clones here, not all; method: immunoSEQ multiplex PCR. The repertoire holds around 440,000 clones, with around 77% as singletons. The sequencing sample was made of PBMCs. The receptors here all came from a woman aged 40-49 years in good health. Some clones in this sample may be carry-over from other donors' samples. Both conserved end residues are part of each CDR3. A D gene is named only where the DNA matches it firmly. The size entry is marked missing in some rows and otherwise reads once, few, many or a size class.

D: TRBD2
size: -
J: TRBJ2-7
V: TRBV6-1
DNA: TGTGCCAGCAGTGCCCAGGCCACTAGCGGGCTTGTGCAGTACTTC
CDR3: CASSAQATSGLVQYF

D: -
size: -
J: TRBJ2-5
V: TRBV9
DNA: TGTGCCGGCAGCGTAGGGCAGGGGTTCCGAGGGGGGACCCAGTACTTC
CDR3: CAGSVGQGFRGGTQYF

D: -
size: -
J: TRBJ2-7
V: TRBV5-1
DNA: TGCGCCAGCAGCTTGGAACAGGTCCCCACCTACGAGCAGTACTTC
CDR3: CASSLEQVPTYEQYF

D: -
size: -
J: TRBJ1-2
V: TRBV6-5
DNA: TGTGCCAGCCGACGATCAATAGGCTATGGCTACACCTTC
CDR3: CASRRSIGYGYTF

D: TRBD1
size: -
J: TRBJ2-2
V: TRBV19
DNA: TGTGCCAGTAGTATACAGGGGGTGGACACCGGGGAGCTGTTTTTT
CDR3: CASSIQGVDTGELFF

D: TRBD1
size: -
J: TRBJ1-1
V: TRBV4-1
DNA: TGCGCCAGCAGGGGCTGGACAGGGCGTGATCGGGAAGCTTTCTTT
CDR3: CASRGWTGRDREAFF

D: TRBD2
size: -
J: TRBJ2-7
V: TRBV19
DNA: TGTGCCAGTAGTCTACAACTAGCGGGAGATATCTACGAGCAGTACTTC
CDR3: CASSLQLAGDIYEQYF

D: TRBD2
size: few
J: TRBJ2-3
V: TRBV7-9
DNA: TGTGCCAGCAGCTCAGTTAGCGGGGCTCACACAGATACGCAGTATTTT
CDR3: CASSSVSGAHTDTQYF

D: -
size: -
J: TRBJ2-6
V: TRBV6-5
DNA: TGTGCCAGCAGCCCACAGGACTCTGGGGCCAACGTCCTGACTTTC
CDR3: CASSPQDSGANVLTF

D: -
size: -
J: TRBJ2-2
V: TRBV2
DNA: TGTGCCAGCAGTGAAAGGGATGCCGGGGAGCTGTTTTTT
CDR3: CASSERDAGELFF

D: -
size: many
J: TRBJ2-1
V: TRBV5-4
DNA: TGTGCCAGCAGCTTAGTTCCAGAGGCCTACAATGAGCAGTTCTTC
CDR3: CASSLVPEAYNEQFF

D: TRBD1
size: once
J: TRBJ1-2
V: TRBV28
DNA: TGTGCCAGTCGGGGGACAGGGTTATATAACTATGGCTACACCTTC
CDR3: CASRGTGLYNYGYTF

D: -
size: -
J: TRBJ2-7
V: TRBV2
DNA: TGTGCCAGCAGTGGGCGGGACGTGTTTGGTCACGAGCAGTACTTC
CDR3: CASSGRDVFGHEQYF

D: -
size: -
J: TRBJ1-2
V: TRBV28
DNA: TGTGCCAGCAGGGCTAGCCAGGAACACACCTTC
CDR3: CASRASQEHTF

D: TRBD1
size: -
J: TRBJ2-5
V: TRBV28
DNA: TGTGCCAGCAGTTTAGCAGGGGGTGGGGAGACCCAGTACTTC
CDR3: CASSLAGGGETQYF

D: -
size: -
J: TRBJ2-5
V: TRBV5-1
DNA: TGCGCCAGCAACAATCAGGGGACTATCCAAGAGACCCAGTACTTC
CDR3: CASNNQGTIQETQYF

D: -
size: -
J: TRBJ2-6
V: TRBV30
DNA: TGTGCCTGGAGTGAGTTTCCGGCAGGCATCTTCTCTGGGGCCAACGTCCTGACTTTC
CDR3: CAWSEFPAGIFSGANVLTF

D: -
size: -
J: TRBJ2-7
V: TRBV28
DNA: TGTGCCAGCAGTTTATGGCGACTTGGGACCTACGAGCAGTACTTC
CDR3: CASSLWRLGTYEQYF

D: -
size: -
J: TRBJ2-7
V: TRBV19
DNA: TGTGCCAGTAGCCAGAGCTCCTACGAGCAGTACTTC
CDR3: CASSQSSYEQYF

D: -
size: -
J: TRBJ1-4
V: TRBV19
DNA: TGTGCCAGTAGTGCAAACAGAGCAACTAATGAAAAACTGTTTTTT
CDR3: CASSANRATNEKLFF

D: TRBD1
size: -
J: TRBJ1-2
V: TRBV19
DNA: TGTGCCAGTAGTATTTTGGGGGGACAGCACACCTATGGCTACACCTTC
CDR3: CASSILGGQHTYGYTF

D: TRBD1
size: many
J: TRBJ1-5
V: TRBV19
DNA: TGTGCCAGTAGTCTCGACAGGGGAGGTACTCAGCCCCAGCATTTT
CDR3: CASSLDRGGTQPQHF

D: -
size: -
J: TRBJ1-2
V: TRBV5-6
DNA: TGTGCCAGCAGCCACGGGGGGTACAGTAACTATGGCTACACCTTC
CDR3: CASSHGGYSNYGYTF

D: TRBD2
size: -
J: TRBJ2-7
V: TRBV6-8
DNA: TGTGCCAGCAAAATAAATAGTAGAGCGGGGGTTTCCTACGAGCAGTACTTC
CDR3: CASKINSRAGVSYEQYF

D: -
size: few
J: TRBJ2-3
V: TRBV29-1
DNA: TGCAGCGTTGACCCGGGAGCTACAGATACGCAGTATTTT
CDR3: CSVDPGATDTQYF

D: TRBD2
size: -
J: TRBJ2-7
V: TRBV11-2
DNA: TGTGCCAGCAGCGCAACTAGCGGGTACTCCTACGAGCAGTACTTC
CDR3: CASSATSGYSYEQYF

D: TRBD1
size: once
J: TRBJ2-7
V: TRBV5-4
DNA: TGTGCCAGCAGCTTAGGACAGGGGATCTACGAGCAGTACTTC
CDR3: CASSLGQGIYEQYF

D: -
size: -
J: TRBJ2-5
V: TRBV6-5
DNA: TGTGCCAGCAGTTATCTAGACAGAGGTGGGACCCAGTACTTC
CDR3: CASSYLDRGGTQYF

D: -
size: -
J: TRBJ1-2
V: TRBV7-2
DNA: TGTGCCAGCAGCTTAGTTGAGGGGTCCTATGGCTACACCTTC
CDR3: CASSLVEGSYGYTF

D: TRBD1
size: -
J: TRBJ2-1
V: TRBV18
DNA: TGTGCCAGCTCACCACCCGGACAGGGAACCTACAATGAGCAGTTCTTC
CDR3: CASSPPGQGTYNEQFF

D: -
size: -
J: TRBJ2-5
V: TRBV30
DNA: TGTGCCTGGAGGGAAGGAGGTAAAGCGGGTGAGACCCAGTACTTC
CDR3: CAWREGGKAGETQYF